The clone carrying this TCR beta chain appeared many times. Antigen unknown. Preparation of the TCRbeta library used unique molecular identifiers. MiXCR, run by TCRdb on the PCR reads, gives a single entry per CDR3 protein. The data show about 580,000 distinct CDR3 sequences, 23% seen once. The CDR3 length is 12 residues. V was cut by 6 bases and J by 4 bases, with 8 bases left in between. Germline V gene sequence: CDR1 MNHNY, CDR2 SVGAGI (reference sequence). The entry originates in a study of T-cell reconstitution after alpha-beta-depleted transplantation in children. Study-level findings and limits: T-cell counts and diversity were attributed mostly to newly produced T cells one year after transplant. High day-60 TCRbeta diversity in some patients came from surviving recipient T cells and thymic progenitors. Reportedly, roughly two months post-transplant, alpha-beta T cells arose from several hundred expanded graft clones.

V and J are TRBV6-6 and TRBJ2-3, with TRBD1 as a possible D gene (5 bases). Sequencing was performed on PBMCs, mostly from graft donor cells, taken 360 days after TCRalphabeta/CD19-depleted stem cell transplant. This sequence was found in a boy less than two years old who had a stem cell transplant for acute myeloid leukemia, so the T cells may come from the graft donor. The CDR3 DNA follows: TGTGCCAGCAGCGAAGGGGCAGATACGCAGTATTTT. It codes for CASSEGADTQYF.